This T cell receptor (beta chain) was retrieved from a study of cytomegalovirus exposure and HLA in healthy donors. Notes on the study in general: Highest at DRB1 and lowest at HLA-C, TCR association rates differed among HLA loci in a later analysis.

PCR primers comprised 60 Vbeta and 13 Jbeta primers. The table came from immunoSEQ multiplex PCR; TCRdb's copy has only in-frame clones and leaves some out. Seen here are some 190,000 clones, 60% to 85% observed once, and the top ten hold roughly 1.6%. There are 12 residues in the CDR3. V was clipped by 2 bases and J by 6 bases, with 7 bases between them. Germline V lookup: CDR1 WSHSY, CDR2 SAAADI. Notes on this clone: Its target is unknown.

Sequencing was performed on PBMCs. The chain couples TRBV10-2 to TRBJ1-2; D is ambiguous. This sequence was found in a woman aged 18-30 years in good health and CMV-seronegative. The CDR3 here is CASSEELHGYTF. The CDR3, as DNA: TGCGCCAGCAGTGAGGAGCTACATGGCTACACCTTC.